The rows below give T cell receptor beta chains drawn from one sample of a study of blood T cell repertoires in COVID-19. Clones were sequenced by immunoSEQ multiplex PCR, and TCRdb holds only the in-frame ones, with some missing. The repertoire has tens of thousands of clones, 65% to 85% of them found once; the top ten carry about 9.2%. Sequenced: peripheral blood. These receptors were collected from a man aged 80 or over with COVID-19, enrolled during active disease. The CDR3 runs from the conserved cysteine through the conserved F or W. A D gene is named only where the DNA matches it firmly. Rows may omit the clone size; those that give it use once, few, many or a size class.

J | V | D | size | CDR3 | DNA
TRBJ2-1 | TRBV27 | . | . | CASSPPSRVRNEQFF | TGTGCCAGCAGCCCTCCGAGTCGCGTCCGGAATGAGCAGTTCTTC
TRBJ1-1 | TRBV28 | . | . | CASRQYMNTEAFF | TGTGCCAGCAGGCAGTATATGAACACTGAAGCTTTCTTT
TRBJ1-4 | TRBV28 | TRBD1 | . | CASRRTGGNEKLFF | TGTGCCAGCAGGCGGACAGGGGGTAATGAAAAACTGTTTTTT
TRBJ1-2 | TRBV10-1 | TRBD1 | . | CAIVQPGQNFDGYTF | TGCGCCATTGTGCAGCCGGGACAGAACTTCGATGGCTACACCTTC
TRBJ2-5 | TRBV5-1 | . | . | CASSTAGTIQETQYF | TGCGCCAGCAGTACAGCCGGAACGATTCAGGAGACCCAGTACTTC
TRBJ1-6 | TRBV21-1 | . | once | CASSKGGGTGNNSPLHF | TGTGCCAGCAGCAAAGGAGGTGGGACAGGGAATAATTCACCCCTCCACTTT
TRBJ1-1 | TRBV6-5 | . | . | CASIRNRDGGEAFF | TGTGCCAGCATACGGAACAGGGATGGTGGTGAAGCTTTCTTT
TRBJ2-3 | TRBV7-9 | . | . | CASSLVAAQLDTQYF | TGTGCCAGCAGCTTAGTTGCGGCCCAGCTGGATACGCAGTATTTT
TRBJ2-5 | TRBV2 | TRBD2 | once | CASSEAGVAGEETQYF | TGTGCCAGCAGTGAAGCTGGGGTAGCGGGGGAAGAGACCCAGTACTTC
TRBJ2-7 | TRBV5-1 | . | . | CASSLVDSLSYEQYF | TGCGCCAGCAGCTTGGTCGACAGCCTCTCCTACGAGCAGTACTTC
TRBJ1-4 | TRBV5-1 | . | . | CASSLGTHSNEKLFF | TGCGCCAGCAGCTTAGGGACACACTCAAATGAAAAACTGTTTTTT
TRBJ1-2 | TRBV6-5 | . | . | CASRTDPFLDYGYTF | TGTGCCAGCAGGACAGACCCGTTCCTAGACTATGGCTACACCTTC
TRBJ2-7 | TRBV7-2 | TRBD2 | . | CASSLLSGGAPYEQYF | TGTGCCAGCAGCTTACTGAGCGGGGGGGCCCCCTACGAGCAGTACTTC
TRBJ2-1 | TRBV25-1 | TRBD2 | . | CASSEFGPAGEGNEQFF | TGTGCCAGCAGTGAATTCGGACCAGCGGGAGAGGGAAATGAGCAGTTCTTC
TRBJ2-4 | TRBV24-1 | . | . | CATSDRAAGQNIQYF | TGTGCCACCAGTGACCGCGCGGCTGGTCAAAACATTCAGTACTTC
TRBJ2-7 | TRBV4-3 | TRBD2 | . | CASSPRLAGSSYEQYF | TGCGCCAGCAGCCCCAGACTAGCGGGGAGCTCCTACGAGCAGTACTTC
TRBJ2-3 | TRBV2 | . | few | CASQGRDTYTDTQYF | TGTGCCAGCCAGGGACGGGACACCTACACAGATACGCAGTATTTT
TRBJ2-1 | TRBV5-4 | TRBD1 | . | CASAGLDRGRLREQFF | TGTGCCAGCGCGGGATTAGACAGGGGGCGCCTAAGGGAGCAGTTCTTC
TRBJ2-3 | TRBV24-1 | TRBD2 | . | CATSDLAIAGESDTQYF | TGTGCCACCAGTGATTTGGCTATAGCGGGAGAGTCAGATACGCAGTATTTT
TRBJ1-1 | TRBV10-3 | TRBD1 | . | CAITTGQPNTEAFF | TGTGCCATCACTACGGGACAGCCGAACACTGAAGCTTTCTTT
TRBJ2-7 | TRBV25-1 | TRBD1 | . | CASSVPGDRAYEQYF | TGTGCCAGCAGTGTCCCGGGGGACAGGGCCTACGAGCAGTACTTC
TRBJ2-1 | TRBV6-5 | . | . | CASSYSSGLVGEQFF | TGTGCCAGCAGTTACTCATCCGGACTGGTGGGTGAGCAGTTCTTC
TRBJ1-1 | TRBV5-5 | . | . | CASSLITPSPEAFF | TGTGCCAGCAGCCTGATCACTCCTTCCCCCGAGGCTTTCTTT
TRBJ1-5 | TRBV10-3 | . | . | CAMSQGSNQPQHF | TGTGCCATGTCCCAGGGGAGCAATCAGCCCCAGCATTTT
TRBJ1-2 | TRBV9 | . | . | CASSPRRGQLYGYTF | TGTGCCAGCAGCCCCCGCCGAGGACAGCTTTATGGCTACACCTTC
TRBJ1-4 | TRBV5-4 | . | . | CASSSGREKLFF | TGTGCCAGCAGCAGCGGCAGGGAAAAACTGTTTTTT
TRBJ1-6 | TRBV25-1 | TRBD1 | . | CASDRTGNNSPLHF | TGTGCCAGCGACCGGACAGGGAATAATTCACCCCTCCACTTT
TRBJ2-7 | TRBV3-1/TRBV3-2 | . | . | CASSQDSYEQYF | TGTGCCAGCAGCCAAGATTCGTACGAGCAGTACTTC
TRBJ2-1 | TRBV10-3 | . | . | CAISETSEDYNEQFF | TGTGCCATCAGTGAGACTAGTGAGGACTACAATGAGCAGTTCTTC
TRBJ1-2 | TRBV2 | TRBD1 | . | CASSGDRRVYTF | TGTGCCAGCAGTGGGGACAGGCGTGTCTACACCTTC
TRBJ1-1 | TRBV7-9 | TRBD1 | . | CASSSTQGITEAFF | TGTGCCAGCAGTAGTACACAGGGGATCACTGAAGCTTTCTTT
TRBJ2-2 | TRBV7-9 | TRBD2 | once | CASTLRGGTNTGELFF | TGCGCCAGCACCTTGCGGGGGGGGACGAACACCGGGGAGCTGTTTTTT
TRBJ1-1 | TRBV21-1 | . | . | CASSCYEGAVNTEAFF | TGTGCCAGCAGCTGTTACGAAGGGGCCGTGAACACTGAAGCTTTCTTT
TRBJ2-2 | TRBV24-1 | . | . | CATSDFVGELFF | TGTGCCACCAGTGATTTCGTCGGGGAGCTGTTTTTT
TRBJ1-1 | TRBV7-2 | . | once | CASSLVAWNTEAFF | TGTGCCAGCAGCTTAGTCGCGTGGAACACTGAAGCTTTCTTT
TRBJ1-5 | TRBV18 | . | . | CASSPPHHSNQPQHF | TGTGCCAGCTCACCACCCCATCATAGCAATCAGCCCCAGCATTTT
TRBJ2-1 | TRBV27 | . | . | CASRRPGGPYNEQFF | TGTGCCAGCAGGAGACCGGGCGGGCCCTACAATGAGCAGTTCTTC
TRBJ1-5 | TRBV30 | . | . | CAWGTVNSNQPQHF | TGTGCCTGGGGAACAGTGAATAGCAATCAGCCCCAGCATTTT
TRBJ1-3 | TRBV27 | . | once | CASSFSGGGSGNTIYF | TGTGCCAGCAGTTTTTCGGGGGGCGGCTCTGGAAACACCATATATTTT
TRBJ2-2 | TRBV19 | TRBD1 | . | CASSMGWDSTGELFF | TGTGCCAGTAGTATGGGTTGGGACAGCACCGGGGAGCTGTTTTTT
TRBJ2-2 | TRBV7-9 | . | . | CASSPTSGDTGELFF | TGTGCCAGCAGCCCAACTTCGGGAGACACCGGGGAGCTGTTTTTT
TRBJ2-2 | TRBV9 | . | . | CASSPRALTGELFF | TGTGCCAGCAGCCCGCGGGCACTCACCGGGGAGCTGTTTTTT
TRBJ2-1 | TRBV12-3/TRBV12-4 | TRBD2 | . | CASSPGVAGSKFF | TGTGCCAGCTCCCCCGGGGTAGCGGGAAGCAAGTTCTTC
TRBJ2-3 | TRBV5-1 | . | . | CASSITSTDTQYF | TGCGCCAGCAGCATCACTAGCACAGATACGCAGTATTTT
TRBJ2-3 | TRBV5-1 | . | . | CASSQADTQYF | TGCGCCAGCAGTCAGGCAGATACGCAGTATTTT
TRBJ1-3 | TRBV5-1 | . | . | CASSLGGQNSGNTIYF | TGCGCCAGCAGCTTGGGCGGGCAGAACTCTGGAAACACCATATATTTT
TRBJ1-4 | TRBV6-5 | . | . | CACRPGTNEKLFF | TGTGCCTGTCGACCGGGAACTAATGAAAAACTGTTTTTT
TRBJ2-3 | TRBV5-6 | TRBD2 | . | CASSRLAGIWADTQYF | TGTGCCAGCAGCAGACTAGCGGGAATTTGGGCAGATACGCAGTATTTT
TRBJ1-5 | TRBV19 | . | . | CASIGRIRGQPQHF | TGTGCCAGTATAGGCAGGATTCGGGGTCAGCCCCAGCATTTT
TRBJ1-5 | TRBV7-9 | . | . | CASSRGGSNQPQHF | TGTGCCAGCAGTCGAGGGGGAAGCAATCAGCCCCAGCATTTT
TRBJ1-5 | TRBV24-1 | . | . | CATSDATGTPNQPQHF | TGTGCCACCAGTGACGCGACCGGGACACCCAATCAGCCCCAGCATTTT
TRBJ1-5 | TRBV5-1 | . | . | CASSLDGSDQPQHF | TGCGCCAGCAGCTTGGACGGGTCAGATCAGCCCCAGCATTTT
TRBJ1-2 | TRBV4-3 | TRBD1 | . | CASSYEGGSGYTF | TGCGCCAGCAGTTATGAAGGGGGCTCTGGCTACACCTTC
TRBJ1-2 | TRBV15 | TRBD1 | . | CATSRDSTGLGYTF | TGTGCCACCAGCAGAGATTCGACAGGGCTTGGCTACACCTTC
TRBJ2-1 | TRBV3-1/TRBV3-2 | TRBD2 | . | CASSQELPSGGTGQFF | TGTGCCAGCAGCCAAGAACTCCCTAGCGGGGGGACGGGGCAGTTCTTC
TRBJ1-6 | TRBV19 | TRBD1 | . | CASTGQGYTYNSPLHF | TGTGCCAGTACGGGACAGGGGTACACCTATAATTCACCCCTCCACTTT
TRBJ1-1 | TRBV6-6 | . | . | CASVVGTPVNGEAFF | TGTGCCAGCGTGGTCGGGACACCGGTCAACGGGGAAGCTTTCTTT
TRBJ1-2 | TRBV4-3 | . | . | CASSQDPVNFDGGYTF | TGCGCCAGCAGCCAAGACCCTGTAAATTTTGACGGCGGGTACACCTTC